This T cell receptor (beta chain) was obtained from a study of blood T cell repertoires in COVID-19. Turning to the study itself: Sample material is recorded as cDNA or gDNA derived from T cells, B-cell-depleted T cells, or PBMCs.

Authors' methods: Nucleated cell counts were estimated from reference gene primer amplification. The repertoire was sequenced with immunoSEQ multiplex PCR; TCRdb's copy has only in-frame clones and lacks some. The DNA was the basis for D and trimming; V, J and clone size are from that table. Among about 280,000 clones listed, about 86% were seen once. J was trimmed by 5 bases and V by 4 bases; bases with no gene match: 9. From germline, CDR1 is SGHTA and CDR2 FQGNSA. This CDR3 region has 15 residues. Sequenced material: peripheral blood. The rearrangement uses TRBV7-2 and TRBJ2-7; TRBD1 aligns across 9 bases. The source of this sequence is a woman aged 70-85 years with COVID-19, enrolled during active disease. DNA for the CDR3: TGTGCCAGCAGCTGGCGGGACAGGGAATCGGACGAGCAGTACTTC. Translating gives CASSWRDRESDEQYF.